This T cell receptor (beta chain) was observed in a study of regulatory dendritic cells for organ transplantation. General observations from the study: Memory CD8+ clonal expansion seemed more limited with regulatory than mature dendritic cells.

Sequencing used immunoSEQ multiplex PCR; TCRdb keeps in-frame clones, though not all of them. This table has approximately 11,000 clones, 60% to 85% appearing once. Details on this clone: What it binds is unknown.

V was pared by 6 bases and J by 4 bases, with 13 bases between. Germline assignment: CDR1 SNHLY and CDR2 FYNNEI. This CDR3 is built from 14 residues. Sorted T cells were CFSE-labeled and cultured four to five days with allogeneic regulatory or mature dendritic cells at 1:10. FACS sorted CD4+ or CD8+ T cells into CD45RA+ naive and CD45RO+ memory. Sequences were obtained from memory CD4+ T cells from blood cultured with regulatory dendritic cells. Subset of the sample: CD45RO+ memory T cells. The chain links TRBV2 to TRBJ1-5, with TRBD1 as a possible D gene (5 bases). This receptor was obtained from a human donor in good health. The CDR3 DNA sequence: TGTGCCAGCAGAGACCGGGGGAGGAATCAGCCCCAGCATTTT. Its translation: CASRDRGRNQPQHF. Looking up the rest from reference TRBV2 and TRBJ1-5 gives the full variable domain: EPEVTQTPSHQVTQMGQEVILRCVPISNHLYFYWYRQILGQKVEFLVSFYNNEISEKSEIFDDQFSVERPDGSNFTLKIRSTKLEDSAMYFCASRDRGRNQPQHFGDGTRLSIL.